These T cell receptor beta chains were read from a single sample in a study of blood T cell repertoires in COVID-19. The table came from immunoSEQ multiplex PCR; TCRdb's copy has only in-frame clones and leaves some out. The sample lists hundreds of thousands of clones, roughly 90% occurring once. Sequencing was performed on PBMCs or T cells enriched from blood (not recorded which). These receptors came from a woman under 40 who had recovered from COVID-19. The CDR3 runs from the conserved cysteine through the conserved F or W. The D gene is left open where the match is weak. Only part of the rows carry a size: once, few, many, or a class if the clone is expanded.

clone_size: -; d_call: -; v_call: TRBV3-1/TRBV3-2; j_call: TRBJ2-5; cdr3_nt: TGTGCCAGCAGCCAAGTTGGGCTGGAACTGCCTCCCCAAGAGACCCAGTACTTC; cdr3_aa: CASSQVGLELPPQETQYF
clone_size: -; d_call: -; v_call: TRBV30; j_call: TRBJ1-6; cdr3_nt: TGTGCCTGGAGGCAGCCTAGGGGGAATAATTCACCCCTCCACTTT; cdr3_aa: CAWRQPRGNNSPLHF
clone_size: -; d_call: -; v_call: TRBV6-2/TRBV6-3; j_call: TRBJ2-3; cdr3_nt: TGTGCCAGCAGTTATAACCCAGGATGGGCAGATACGCAGTATTTT; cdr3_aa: CASSYNPGWADTQYF
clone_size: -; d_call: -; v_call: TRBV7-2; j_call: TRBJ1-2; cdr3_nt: TGTGCCAGCCGCCCAAAACAGCTTTATGGCTACACCTTC; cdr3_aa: CASRPKQLYGYTF
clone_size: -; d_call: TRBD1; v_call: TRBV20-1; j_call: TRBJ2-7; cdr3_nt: TGCAGTGCTAGTTTTCCGGGACAGGGAGCGGGGGAGCAGTACTTC; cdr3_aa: CSASFPGQGAGEQYF
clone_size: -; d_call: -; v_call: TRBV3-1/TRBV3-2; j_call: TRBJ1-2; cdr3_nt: TGTGCCAGCAGCCAATCCCTTCTTAACTATGGCTACACCTTC; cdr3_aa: CASSQSLLNYGYTF
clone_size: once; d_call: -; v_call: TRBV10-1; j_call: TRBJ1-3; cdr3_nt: TGCGCCAGCAGTGAGTCGGGGGGGGGAAACACCATATATTTT; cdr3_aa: CASSESGGGNTIYF
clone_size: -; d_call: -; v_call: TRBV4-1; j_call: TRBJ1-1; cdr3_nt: TGCGCCAGCAGCCAAGATCTTTGGAACACTGAAGCTTTCTTT; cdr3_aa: CASSQDLWNTEAFF
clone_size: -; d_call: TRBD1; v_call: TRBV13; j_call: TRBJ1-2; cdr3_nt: TGTGCCAGCAGCCCTCGGACAGGCGACGGTGGCTACACCTTC; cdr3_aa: CASSPRTGDGGYTF
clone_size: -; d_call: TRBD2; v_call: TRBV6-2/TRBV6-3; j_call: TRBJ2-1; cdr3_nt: TGTGCCAGCAGTTATAGCCCGAGCGGGGGGCTGTACAATGAGCAGTTCTTC; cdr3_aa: CASSYSPSGGLYNEQFF
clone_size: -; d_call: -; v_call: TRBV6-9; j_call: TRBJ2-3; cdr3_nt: TGTGCCAGCAGACTGTCTAGCGAATCCCCAGATACGCAGTATTTT; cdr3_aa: CASRLSSESPDTQYF
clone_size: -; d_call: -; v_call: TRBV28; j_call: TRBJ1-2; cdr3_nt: TGTGCCAGCACCGTCGGCGGCAGACTAAACTATGGCTACACCTTC; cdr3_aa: CASTVGGRLNYGYTF
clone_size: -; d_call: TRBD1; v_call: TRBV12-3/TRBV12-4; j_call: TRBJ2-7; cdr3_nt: TGTGCCAGCAGTCTAAGACAGGGATCCGAGCAGTACTTC; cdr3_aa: CASSLRQGSEQYF
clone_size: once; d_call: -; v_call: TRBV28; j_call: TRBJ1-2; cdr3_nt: TGTGCCAGCAGTTTAAGTCTATATGGCTACACCTTC; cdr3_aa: CASSLSLYGYTF
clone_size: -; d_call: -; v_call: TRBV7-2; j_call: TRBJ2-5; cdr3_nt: TGTGCCAGCAGCGGGAGTGGCATCCAAGAGACCCAGTACTTC; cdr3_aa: CASSGSGIQETQYF
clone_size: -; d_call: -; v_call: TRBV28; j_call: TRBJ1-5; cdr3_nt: TGTGCCAGCAGTACCGGGACATCCTCTTCTTTGGGTCAGCCCCAGCATTTT; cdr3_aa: CASSTGTSSSLGQPQHF
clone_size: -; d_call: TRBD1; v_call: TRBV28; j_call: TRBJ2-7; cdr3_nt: TGTGCCAGCAGCCCCCAAACAGGGGCTGTTTTTACCGAGCAGTACTTC; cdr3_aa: CASSPQTGAVFTEQYF
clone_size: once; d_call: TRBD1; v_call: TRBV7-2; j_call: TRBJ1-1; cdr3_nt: TGTGCCAGCAGCTCAAGACAGGGCCCGGGGGCTTTCTTT; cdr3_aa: CASSSRQGPGAFF
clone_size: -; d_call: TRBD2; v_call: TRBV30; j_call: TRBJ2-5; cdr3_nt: TGTGCCTGGAGTAGAGGGCGGGGGGCCTCCGGGGAGACCCAGTACTTC; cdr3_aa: CAWSRGRGASGETQYF
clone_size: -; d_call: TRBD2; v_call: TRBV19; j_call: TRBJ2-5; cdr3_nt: TGTGCCAGTAGTATAGATGCTAGCGGGGGGTTACAGACCCAGTACTTC; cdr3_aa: CASSIDASGGLQTQYF
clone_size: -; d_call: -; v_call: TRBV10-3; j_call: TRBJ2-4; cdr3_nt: TGTGCCATCAGTGACAGGGCCAAAAACATTCAGTACTTC; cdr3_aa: CAISDRAKNIQYF
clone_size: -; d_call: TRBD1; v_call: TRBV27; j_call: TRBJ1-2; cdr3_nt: TGTGCCAGCAGTCAGGACGCAGGGGGCGACGGGGGCTACACCTTC; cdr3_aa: CASSQDAGGDGGYTF
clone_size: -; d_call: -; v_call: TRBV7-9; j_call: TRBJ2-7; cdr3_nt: TGTGCCAGCAGCTTAGACGGGGCCGGGGGTTCCGAGCAGTACTTC; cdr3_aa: CASSLDGAGGSEQYF
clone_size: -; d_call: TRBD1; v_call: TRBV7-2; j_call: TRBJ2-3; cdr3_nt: TGTGCCAGCAGCGGACAGGGTGCAATCACAGATACGCAGTATTTT; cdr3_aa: CASSGQGAITDTQYF
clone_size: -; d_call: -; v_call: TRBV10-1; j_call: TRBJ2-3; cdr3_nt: TGCGCCAGCAGCGACTACGCAGATACGCAGTATTTT; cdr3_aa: CASSDYADTQYF
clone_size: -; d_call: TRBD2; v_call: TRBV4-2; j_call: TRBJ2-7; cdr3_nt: TGTGCCAGCAGCCAGGAAACTAGCGACTACGAGCAGTACTTC; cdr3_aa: CASSQETSDYEQYF
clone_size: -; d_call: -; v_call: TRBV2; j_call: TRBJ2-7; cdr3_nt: TGTGCCAGCAGTGAAATGGGAACAGGGTACGAGCAGTACTTC; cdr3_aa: CASSEMGTGYEQYF
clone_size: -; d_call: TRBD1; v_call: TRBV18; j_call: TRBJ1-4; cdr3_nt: TGTGCCAGCTCACCCAGACAGGGGGGCGGGTATGAAAAACTGTTTTTT; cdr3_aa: CASSPRQGGGYEKLFF
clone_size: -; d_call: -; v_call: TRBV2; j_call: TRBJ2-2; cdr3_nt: TGTGCCAGCATTCCGGACATCGGGGAGCTGTTTTTT; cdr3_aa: CASIPDIGELFF
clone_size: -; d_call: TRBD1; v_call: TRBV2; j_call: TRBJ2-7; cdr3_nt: TGTGCCAGCCGTGGGGACAGGGTTCACGAGCAGTACTTC; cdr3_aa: CASRGDRVHEQYF
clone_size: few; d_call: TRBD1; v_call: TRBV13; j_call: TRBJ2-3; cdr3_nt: TGTGCCAGCAGCTTATACCCGGGACAGGGGACCCGCACAGATACGCAGTATTTT; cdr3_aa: CASSLYPGQGTRTDTQYF
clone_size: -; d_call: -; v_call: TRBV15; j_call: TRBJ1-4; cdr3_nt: TGTGCCACCAGCCGGGACTTCTCAACTAATGAAAAACTGTTTTTT; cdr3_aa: CATSRDFSTNEKLFF
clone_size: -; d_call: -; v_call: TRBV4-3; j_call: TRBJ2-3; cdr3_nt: TGCGCCAGCAGCCAAGATCTGAGGGAAGATACGCAGTATTTT; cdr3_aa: CASSQDLREDTQYF
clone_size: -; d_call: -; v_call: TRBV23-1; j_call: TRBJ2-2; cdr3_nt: TGCGCCAGCAGTCAATCTTCCCACAGGACGAAGAGCACCGGGGAGCTGTTTTTT; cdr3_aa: CASSQSSHRTKSTGELFF
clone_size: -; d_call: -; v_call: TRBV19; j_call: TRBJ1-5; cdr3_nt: TGTGCCAGTAGTATAGATCAGGGTTTTAATCAGCCCCAGCATTTT; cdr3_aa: CASSIDQGFNQPQHF
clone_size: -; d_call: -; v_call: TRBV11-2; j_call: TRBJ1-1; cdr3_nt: TGTGCCAGCACCCGAACGGGGGAGAGGCCTGAAGCTTTCTTT; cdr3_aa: CASTRTGERPEAFF
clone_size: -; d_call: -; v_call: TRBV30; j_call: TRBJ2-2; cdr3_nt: TGTGCCTGGAGTGACAGGAGGGAGCTGTTTTTT; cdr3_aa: CAWSDRRELFF
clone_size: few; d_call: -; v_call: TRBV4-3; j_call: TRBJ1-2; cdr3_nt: TGCGCCAGCAGCCCCTTTGGGACACCCTCAGGGGACTATGGCTACACCTTC; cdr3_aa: CASSPFGTPSGDYGYTF
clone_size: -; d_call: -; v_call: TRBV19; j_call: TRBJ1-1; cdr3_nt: TGTGCCAGTAGTACATCGGGATTAGGCACTGAAGCTTTCTTT; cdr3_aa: CASSTSGLGTEAFF
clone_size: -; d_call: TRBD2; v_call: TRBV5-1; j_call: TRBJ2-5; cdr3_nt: TGCGCCAGCGGACTAGACCAAGAGACCCAGTACTTC; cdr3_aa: CASGLDQETQYF
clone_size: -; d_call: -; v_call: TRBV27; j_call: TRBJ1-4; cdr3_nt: TGTGCCAGCAGACCCGAGGCAACTAATGAAAAACTGTTTTTT; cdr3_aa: CASRPEATNEKLFF
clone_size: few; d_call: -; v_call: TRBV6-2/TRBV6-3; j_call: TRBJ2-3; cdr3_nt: TGTGCCAGCAGTTCCCTTGACGGGGAGAGCGATACGCAGTATTTT; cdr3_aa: CASSSLDGESDTQYF
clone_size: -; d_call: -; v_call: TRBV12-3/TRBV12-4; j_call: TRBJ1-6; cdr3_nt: TGTGCCAGCACCCAAAGGGGGTCACCCCTCCACTTT; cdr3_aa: CASTQRGSPLHF
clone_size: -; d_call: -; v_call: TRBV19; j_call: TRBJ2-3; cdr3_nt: TGTGCCAGTAGTATAATCGGGGATACGCAGTATTTT; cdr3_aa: CASSIIGDTQYF
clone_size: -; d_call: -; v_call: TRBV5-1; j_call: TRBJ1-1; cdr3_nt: TGCGCCAGCAGCTTAGCCGGGAGCGGGACTGAAGCTTTCTTT; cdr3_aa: CASSLAGSGTEAFF
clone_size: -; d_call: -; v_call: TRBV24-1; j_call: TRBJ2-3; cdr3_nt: TGTGCCACCAGTGATTTTCCCCAGGGTACGCAGTATTTT; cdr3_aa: CATSDFPQGTQYF
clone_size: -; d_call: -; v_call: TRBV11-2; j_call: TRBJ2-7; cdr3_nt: TGTGCCAGCAGCTCCTTTGGGCTAGCATCCTACGAGCAGTACTTC; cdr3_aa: CASSSFGLASYEQYF
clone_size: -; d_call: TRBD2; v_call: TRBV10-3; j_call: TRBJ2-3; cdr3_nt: TGTGCCATCAGCCGAGCGGGGGAGGCCACAGATACGCAGTATTTT; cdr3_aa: CAISRAGEATDTQYF
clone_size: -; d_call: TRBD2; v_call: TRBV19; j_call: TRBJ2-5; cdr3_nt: TGTGCCAGTAGATATACAGGACTAGCGCCACAAGAGACCCAGTACTTC; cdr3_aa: CASRYTGLAPQETQYF
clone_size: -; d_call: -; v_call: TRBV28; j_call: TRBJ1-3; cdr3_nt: TGTGCCAGCAGAGTACCAGGGGCCCTCTCTGGAAACACCATATATTTT; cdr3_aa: CASRVPGALSGNTIYF
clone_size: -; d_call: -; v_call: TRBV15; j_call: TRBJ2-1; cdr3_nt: TGTGCCACCAGCATAGGCTCAGGAAAAGGGGACAATGAGCAGTTCTTC; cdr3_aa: CATSIGSGKGDNEQFF
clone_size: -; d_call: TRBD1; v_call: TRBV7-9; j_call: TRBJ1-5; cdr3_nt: TGTGCCAGCAGCTATACACCACAGGGGATTTATAGCAATCAGCCCCAGCATTTT; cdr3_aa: CASSYTPQGIYSNQPQHF
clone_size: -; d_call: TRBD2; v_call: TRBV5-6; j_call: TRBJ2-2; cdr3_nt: TGTGCCAGCAGCTTGCCGGGACTAGCCACCACCGGGGAGCTGTTTTTT; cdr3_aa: CASSLPGLATTGELFF
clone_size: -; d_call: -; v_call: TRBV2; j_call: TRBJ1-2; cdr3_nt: TGTGCCAGCAGGCGGGGGGAAGGGGTCTACACCTTC; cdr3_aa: CASRRGEGVYTF
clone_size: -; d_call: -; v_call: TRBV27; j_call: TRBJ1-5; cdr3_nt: TGTGCCAGCAGTCTCCCCCGGGGGACCCAGGGGCCCCAGCATTTT; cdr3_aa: CASSLPRGTQGPQHF
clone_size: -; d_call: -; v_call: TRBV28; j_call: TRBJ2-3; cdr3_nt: TGTGCCAGCAGTTCTCCGGGCACAGATACGCAGTATTTT; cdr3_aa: CASSSPGTDTQYF
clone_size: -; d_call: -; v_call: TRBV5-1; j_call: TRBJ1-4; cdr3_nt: TGCGCCAGCAGCCAAAACGGGGATGGGGAAAAACTGTTTTTT; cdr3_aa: CASSQNGDGEKLFF
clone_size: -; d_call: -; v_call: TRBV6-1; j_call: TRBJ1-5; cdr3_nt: TGTGCCAGCAGTGAACCGCGGGCAGGGAGGGAGCCCCAGCATTTT; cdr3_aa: CASSEPRAGREPQHF
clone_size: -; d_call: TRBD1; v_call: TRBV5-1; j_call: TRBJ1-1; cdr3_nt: TGCGCCAGCAGCTTAGTGCGGGACAGGGACACTGAAGCTTTCTTT; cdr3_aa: CASSLVRDRDTEAFF